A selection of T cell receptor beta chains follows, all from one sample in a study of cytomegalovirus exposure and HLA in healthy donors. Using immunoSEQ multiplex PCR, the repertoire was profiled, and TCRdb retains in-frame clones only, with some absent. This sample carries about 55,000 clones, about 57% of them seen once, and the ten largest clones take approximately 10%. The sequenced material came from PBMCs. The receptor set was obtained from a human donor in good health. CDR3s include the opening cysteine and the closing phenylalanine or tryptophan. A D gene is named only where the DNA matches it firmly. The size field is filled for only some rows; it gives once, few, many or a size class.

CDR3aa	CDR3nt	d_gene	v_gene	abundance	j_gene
CASSASGIISYNEQFF	TGTGCCAGCAGCGCCTCGGGGATCATCTCCTACAATGAGCAGTTCTTC	.	TRBV9	few	TRBJ2-1
CASSIGVRAGANVLTF	TGTGCCAGTAGTATAGGAGTCCGGGCTGGGGCCAACGTCCTGACTTTC	.	TRBV19	few	TRBJ2-6
CASSPRGSAGANVLTF	TGTGCCAGCAGCCCTCGGGGGTCCGCCGGGGCCAACGTCCTGACTTTC	.	TRBV7-2	.	TRBJ2-6
CASSSSSVTGNTIYF	TGTGCCAGCAGCTCATCTTCGGTCACTGGAAACACCATATATTTT	.	TRBV7-2	.	TRBJ1-3
CASSRQLSSNQPQHF	TGTGCCAGCAGTAGACAGTTATCCAGCAATCAGCCCCAGCATTTT	.	TRBV27	.	TRBJ1-5
CASSQHRTGVDTEAFF	TGTGCCAGCAGCCAACACCGGACAGGGGTCGACACTGAAGCTTTCTTT	TRBD1	TRBV4-2	.	TRBJ1-1
CASSLGPSYGYTF	TGTGCCAGCAGCTTAGGGCCGAGCTATGGCTACACCTTC	.	TRBV7-3	few	TRBJ1-2
CASSQTPTGYYGYTF	TGTGCCAGCAGCCAAACACCTACAGGCTACTATGGCTACACCTTC	.	TRBV7-2	few	TRBJ1-2
CASSVAGGQGTGNTIYF	TGTGCCAGCAGCGTAGCAGGGGGACAGGGGACTGGAAACACCATATATTTT	TRBD1	TRBV9	.	TRBJ1-3
CATTSSGANVLTF	TGTGCCACAACGAGCTCTGGGGCCAACGTCCTGACTTTC	.	TRBV6-1	few	TRBJ2-6
CASVGWGAYEQYF	TGTGCTAGTGTCGGGTGGGGGGCCTACGAGCAGTACTTC	.	TRBV12-5	.	TRBJ2-7
CASTSGGSYNSPLHF	TGTGCCAGCACCAGTGGAGGATCCTATAATTCACCCCTCCACTTT	.	TRBV6-5	.	TRBJ1-6
CASSDPRLGVVRGPSSGNTIYF	TGTGCCAGCAGTGACCCCCGGCTTGGCGTTGTGCGCGGCCCAAGCTCTGGAAACACCATATATTTT	.	TRBV6-4	.	TRBJ1-3
CATDRGNYNEQFF	TGTGCCACCGACAGGGGGAACTACAATGAGCAGTTCTTC	TRBD1	TRBV2	.	TRBJ2-1
CASTELGLNSPLHF	TGTGCCAGCACCGAGCTGGGGCTTAATTCACCCCTCCACTTT	.	TRBV6-5	.	TRBJ1-6
CASSPMKLPQETQYF	TGCGCCAGCAGCCCGATGAAACTACCCCAAGAGACCCAGTACTTC	.	TRBV5-1	once	TRBJ2-5
CASSRGEPQHF	TGTGCCAGCAGTCGCGGGGAACCCCAGCATTTT	.	TRBV6-6	few	TRBJ1-5
CASSSIRGRTGRYTF	TGTGCCAGCAGCTCTATAAGGGGCAGGACCGGGCGCTACACCTTC	.	TRBV11-2	.	TRBJ1-2
CAWRVNRQQFF	TGTGCCTGGAGGGTGAACAGGCAGCAGTTCTTC	.	TRBV30	.	TRBJ2-1
CASRVTGRNTEAFF	TGTGCCAGCAGGGTGACAGGGAGGAACACTGAAGCTTTCTTT	TRBD1	TRBV5-6	few	TRBJ1-1
CASSQDKLGRSSTDTQYF	TGCGCCAGCAGCCAAGATAAACTAGGGCGGTCTAGCACAGATACGCAGTATTTT	.	TRBV4-3	.	TRBJ2-3
CASRLGQGRNYGYTF	TGTGCCAGCAGACTCGGACAGGGGCGGAACTATGGCTACACCTTC	TRBD1	TRBV6-1	.	TRBJ1-2
CASSSGGRNTDTQYF	TGTGCCAGCAGTAGCGGGGGGCGGAACACAGATACGCAGTATTTT	TRBD2	TRBV27	once	TRBJ2-3
CASSSTLAGLNTGELFF	TGTGCCAGCAGCTCCACGCTAGCGGGATTGAACACCGGGGAGCTGTTTTTT	TRBD2	TRBV7-8	few	TRBJ2-2
CASSHDRVTNEKLFF	TGTGCCAGCAGTCACGACAGGGTCACTAATGAAAAACTGTTTTTT	TRBD1	TRBV27	.	TRBJ1-4
CASSQELGGGNTIYF	TGCGCCAGCAGCCAAGAACTTGGAGGTGGAAACACCATATATTTT	.	TRBV4-1	few	TRBJ1-3
CATSRDRDRGETQYF	TGTGCCACCAGCAGAGATCGCGATAGAGGAGAGACCCAGTACTTC	.	TRBV15	.	TRBJ2-5
CASRKQQTVSDGYTF	TGTGCCAGCAGAAAACAGCAGACAGTTTCGGATGGCTACACCTTC	.	TRBV2	once	TRBJ1-2
CASSQGLARNTGELFF	TGTGCCAGCAGCCAGGGACTAGCGAGAAACACCGGGGAGCTGTTTTTT	TRBD2	TRBV4-1	.	TRBJ2-2
CASSWDRMNTEAFF	TGTGCCAGCAGTTGGGACAGGATGAACACTGAAGCTTTCTTT	TRBD1	TRBV5-6	.	TRBJ1-1
CASREDTFSGNTIYF	TGTGCCAGCAGAGAGGACACATTCTCTGGAAACACCATATATTTT	.	TRBV6-1	.	TRBJ1-3
CASSFPGQSRNEQFF	TGTGCCAGCAGTTTCCCAGGACAGTCGCGAAATGAGCAGTTCTTC	.	TRBV27	once	TRBJ2-1
CASSLGDRVVSPLHF	TGCGCCAGCAGCTTGGGGGACAGGGTGGTTTCACCCCTCCACTTT	TRBD1	TRBV5-1	few	TRBJ1-6
CASSTDRNTEAFF	TGTGCCAGCAGCACAGATAGGAACACTGAAGCTTTCTTT	.	TRBV7-2	.	TRBJ1-1
CASSFRSTYNEQFF	TGTGCCAGCAGCTTCAGATCAACCTACAATGAGCAGTTCTTC	.	TRBV5-4	few	TRBJ2-1
CAWTPGSTDTQYF	TGTGCCTGGACCCCGGGGAGCACAGATACGCAGTATTTT	.	TRBV30	.	TRBJ2-3
CASSEIEASGRAQETQYF	TGTGCCAGCAGTGAAATTGAGGCCTCCGGCAGGGCACAAGAGACCCAGTACTTC	.	TRBV6-1	.	TRBJ2-5
CATSRPFGQGDHEQYF	TGTGCCACCAGCAGACCGTTCGGACAGGGCGACCACGAGCAGTACTTC	TRBD1	TRBV15	few	TRBJ2-7
CAWRTGTAVVGGGSPLHF	TGTGCCTGGAGGACGGGGACAGCCGTAGTTGGGGGAGGTTCACCCCTCCACTTT	TRBD1	TRBV30	.	TRBJ1-6
CASSQGQGVKAEAFF	TGCGCCAGCAGCCAAGGACAGGGGGTAAAGGCTGAAGCTTTCTTT	TRBD1	TRBV5-1	.	TRBJ1-1
CASSLDGGARDTQYF	TGTGCCAGCAGTCTGGACGGGGGGGCAAGAGATACGCAGTATTTT	TRBD2	TRBV27	.	TRBJ2-3
CASSLVTDSNQPQHF	TGTGCCAGCAGCTTGGTGACAGATAGCAATCAGCCCCAGCATTTT	.	TRBV7-2	.	TRBJ1-5
CASSLGQGRTFF	TGTGCCAGCAGTTTAGGACAGGGGAGGACTTTCTTT	TRBD1	TRBV28	.	TRBJ1-1
CASARGSNYGYTF	TGTGCCAGCGCCAGGGGGTCGAACTATGGCTACACCTTC	TRBD1	TRBV6-6	once	TRBJ1-2
CASSPPVGSKETQYF	TGTGCCAGCTCACCACCGGTGGGCAGTAAGGAGACCCAGTACTTC	.	TRBV18	few	TRBJ2-5
CASSLSRAGAYEQYF	TGTGCCAGCAGTTTATCGCGGGCAGGGGCCTACGAGCAGTACTTC	.	TRBV27	few	TRBJ2-7
CASSVADGGGVYEQYF	TGTGCCAGCAGCGTAGCAGATGGCGGGGGGGTCTACGAGCAGTACTTC	TRBD2	TRBV9	.	TRBJ2-7
CASSERRWTSVDADTQYF	TGCGCCAGCAGTGAGAGAAGGTGGACTAGCGTGGACGCGGATACGCAGTATTTT	TRBD2	TRBV10-2	.	TRBJ2-3
CARMGGRRFTSIGWSF	TGTGCCAGGATGGGGGGGAGAAGATTCACTAGCATCGGTTGGAGTTTT	TRBD2	TRBV5-8	.	TRBJ2-3